A selection of T cell receptor beta chains follows, all from one sample in a study of OX40 agonist ivuxolimab in advanced cancers. Clones were sequenced by immunoSEQ multiplex PCR, and TCRdb holds only the in-frame ones, with some missing. Of around 38,000 clones detected, around 82% appear once; the ten largest clones hold more than 6.5%. Sequences were derived from CD4+ or CD8+ T cells sorted from blood, sampled in a trial of the OX40 agonist ivuxolimab. The receptor source for this set is an adult with an advanced solid tumor such as melanoma, head and neck, liver or kidney cancer. CDR3s include the opening cysteine and the closing phenylalanine or tryptophan. The order of the fields is CDR3 DNA, CDR3 protein, J gene, clone size, V gene, D gene. The D gene is left open where the match is weak. The listing skips clone size in some rows; elsewhere it reads once, few, many or a size class.

cdr3_nt: TGTGCCAGCAGCCCGGACAGGGGCGCTGGAAACACCATATATTTT
cdr3_aa: CASSPDRGAGNTIYF
j_call: TRBJ1-3
clone_size: -
v_call: TRBV7-7
d_call: TRBD1

cdr3_nt: TGTGCCAGCAGTGACCGTGCGGGAGGAACAGATACGCAGTATTTT
cdr3_aa: CASSDRAGGTDTQYF
j_call: TRBJ2-3
clone_size: -
v_call: TRBV6-4
d_call: TRBD2

cdr3_nt: TGTGCCAGCAGAACTACCGGGACAGGGCTCAATGAGCAGTTCTTC
cdr3_aa: CASRTTGTGLNEQFF
j_call: TRBJ2-1
clone_size: -
v_call: TRBV9
d_call: TRBD1

cdr3_nt: TGTGCCACCTCCTGGAGCCAAGAGACCCAGTACTTC
cdr3_aa: CATSWSQETQYF
j_call: TRBJ2-5
clone_size: few
v_call: TRBV6-6
d_call: -

cdr3_nt: TGTGCCAGCAGCATCCTGACTAGCGGGAGGGTCTACGAGCAGTACTTC
cdr3_aa: CASSILTSGRVYEQYF
j_call: TRBJ2-7
clone_size: once
v_call: TRBV5-6
d_call: TRBD2

cdr3_nt: TGTGCCAGCAGCCAGAGTGACACCGGGGAGCTGTTTTTT
cdr3_aa: CASSQSDTGELFF
j_call: TRBJ2-2
clone_size: -
v_call: TRBV7-9
d_call: -

cdr3_nt: TGTGCCAGTAGTATCGGGGGGCTCCGGGGAGGCTACACCTTC
cdr3_aa: CASSIGGLRGGYTF
j_call: TRBJ1-2
clone_size: few
v_call: TRBV19
d_call: -

cdr3_nt: TGTGCCAGCAGCCAACTTCCGGGACCAGCAGAGACCCAGTACTTC
cdr3_aa: CASSQLPGPAETQYF
j_call: TRBJ2-5
clone_size: once
v_call: TRBV4-2
d_call: -

cdr3_nt: TGTGCCAGCAGCTTAGTAGGGGCCCCGTACGAGCAGTACTTC
cdr3_aa: CASSLVGAPYEQYF
j_call: TRBJ2-7
clone_size: -
v_call: TRBV7-2
d_call: -

cdr3_nt: TGTGCCAGCAGCTTTGGCCCATTCTCCTACGAGCAGTACTTC
cdr3_aa: CASSFGPFSYEQYF
j_call: TRBJ2-7
clone_size: -
v_call: TRBV7-6
d_call: -

cdr3_nt: TGTGCCAGCTCGAGGTCTGCTAACACTGAAGCTTTCTTT
cdr3_aa: CASSRSANTEAFF
j_call: TRBJ1-1
clone_size: -
v_call: TRBV18
d_call: -

cdr3_nt: TGTGCCAGCAGTTCGAGATTTATACAGGGCTACGAGCAGTACTTC
cdr3_aa: CASSSRFIQGYEQYF
j_call: TRBJ2-7
clone_size: -
v_call: TRBV6-5
d_call: -

cdr3_nt: TGTGCCAGCAGCTTAGCCTGGAGTCAGGGCCGCTACGAGCAGTACTTC
cdr3_aa: CASSLAWSQGRYEQYF
j_call: TRBJ2-7
clone_size: -
v_call: TRBV11-2
d_call: -

cdr3_nt: TGTGCCATCAGTGGTTCACTAGCCAGCACAGATACGCAGTATTTT
cdr3_aa: CAISGSLASTDTQYF
j_call: TRBJ2-3
clone_size: -
v_call: TRBV10-3
d_call: -

cdr3_nt: TGTGCCAGCAGCTTAGGAGGACTAGGAGAGACCCAGTACTTC
cdr3_aa: CASSLGGLGETQYF
j_call: TRBJ2-5
clone_size: -
v_call: TRBV7-2
d_call: TRBD2

cdr3_nt: TGTGCCAGCTCACCACCACCACTAGCGGGGGTAACTAATGAGCAGTTCTTC
cdr3_aa: CASSPPPLAGVTNEQFF
j_call: TRBJ2-1
clone_size: few
v_call: TRBV18
d_call: TRBD2

cdr3_nt: TGTGCCAGCAGCCCGACAGGGGCCAGAGGCTACACCTTC
cdr3_aa: CASSPTGARGYTF
j_call: TRBJ1-2
clone_size: once
v_call: TRBV11-2
d_call: TRBD1

cdr3_nt: TGTGCCTGGAGTAGGGCCAGGGTGGGTGAAAAACTGTTTTTT
cdr3_aa: CAWSRARVGEKLFF
j_call: TRBJ1-4
clone_size: -
v_call: TRBV30
d_call: -

cdr3_nt: TGTGCCAGCAGTCTAGCGGAATCCTACGAGCAGTACTTC
cdr3_aa: CASSLAESYEQYF
j_call: TRBJ2-7
clone_size: -
v_call: TRBV6-6
d_call: TRBD2

cdr3_nt: TGTGCCAGCAGCTTAGGGGGGACAGGGGGCTCCTACGAGCAGTACTTC
cdr3_aa: CASSLGGTGGSYEQYF
j_call: TRBJ2-7
clone_size: few
v_call: TRBV7-2
d_call: TRBD1

cdr3_nt: TGTGCCAGTACCCCGACCCAGGGACAGAACACCGGGGAGCTGTTTTTT
cdr3_aa: CASTPTQGQNTGELFF
j_call: TRBJ2-2
clone_size: -
v_call: TRBV19
d_call: -

cdr3_nt: TGTGCCAGCAGCCCACCATTTCGACAGGGTGAAAAACTGTTTTTT
cdr3_aa: CASSPPFRQGEKLFF
j_call: TRBJ1-4
clone_size: -
v_call: TRBV7-9
d_call: TRBD1

cdr3_nt: TGTGCCAGCAGCTTAGTTGCCACTGAAGCTTTCTTT
cdr3_aa: CASSLVATEAFF
j_call: TRBJ1-1
clone_size: few
v_call: TRBV5-8
d_call: -

cdr3_nt: TGCGCCAGCAGCCACGGACAGGCGACCGGGGAGCTGTTTTTT
cdr3_aa: CASSHGQATGELFF
j_call: TRBJ2-2
clone_size: -
v_call: TRBV5-1
d_call: TRBD1

cdr3_nt: TGTGCCAGCAGCCCTAGGTCGACAGGGGAAGACACTGAAGCTTTCTTT
cdr3_aa: CASSPRSTGEDTEAFF
j_call: TRBJ1-1
clone_size: -
v_call: TRBV9
d_call: TRBD1

cdr3_nt: TGTGCCTGGAGGGGACTAGCGGGCACAGAGACCCAGTACTTC
cdr3_aa: CAWRGLAGTETQYF
j_call: TRBJ2-5
clone_size: -
v_call: TRBV30
d_call: TRBD2

cdr3_nt: TGTGCCAGCAGCTTGACGCGACAGGCTAGCACAGATACGCAGTATTTT
cdr3_aa: CASSLTRQASTDTQYF
j_call: TRBJ2-3
clone_size: -
v_call: TRBV5-6
d_call: -

cdr3_nt: TGCGCCAGCAGTGCCGGCTCAGAGAACACCGGGGAGCTGTTTTTT
cdr3_aa: CASSAGSENTGELFF
j_call: TRBJ2-2
clone_size: -
v_call: TRBV10-2
d_call: -

cdr3_nt: TGTGCCAGCAGCCCTGGTATAGGGGCGTATTCACCCCTCCACTTT
cdr3_aa: CASSPGIGAYSPLHF
j_call: TRBJ1-6
clone_size: once
v_call: TRBV7-2
d_call: -

cdr3_nt: TGTGCCAGCAGCTCCGACGGCCTGGTGAACACTGAAGCTTTCTTT
cdr3_aa: CASSSDGLVNTEAFF
j_call: TRBJ1-1
clone_size: -
v_call: TRBV7-9
d_call: -

cdr3_nt: TGTGCCAGCATCCCGGGACAGTTAATGAACACTGAAGCTTTCTTT
cdr3_aa: CASIPGQLMNTEAFF
j_call: TRBJ1-1
clone_size: -
v_call: TRBV28
d_call: TRBD1

cdr3_nt: TGTGCCAGCAGGTCCCGGGCCACTAACGATTCACCCCTCCACTTT
cdr3_aa: CASRSRATNDSPLHF
j_call: TRBJ1-6
clone_size: few
v_call: TRBV7-9
d_call: -

cdr3_nt: TGCGCCAGCAGGAGGGTTTGGGGCCGCTCTGGAAACACCATATATTTT
cdr3_aa: CASRRVWGRSGNTIYF
j_call: TRBJ1-3
clone_size: -
v_call: TRBV4-1
d_call: -

cdr3_nt: TGTGCCAGCATCCCGGATAGGGGCTCAGATACGCAGTATTTT
cdr3_aa: CASIPDRGSDTQYF
j_call: TRBJ2-3
clone_size: -
v_call: TRBV5-4
d_call: -

cdr3_nt: TGTGCCAGCAGCTCGTTAGGGGGGGCTAGCACAGATACGCAGTATTTT
cdr3_aa: CASSSLGGASTDTQYF
j_call: TRBJ2-3
clone_size: -
v_call: TRBV9
d_call: -

cdr3_nt: TGCGCCAGCAGCTTGGCCGAGGCGGGACTAGCGGGAGCAGCTGGGGCCAACGTCCTGACTTTC
cdr3_aa: CASSLAEAGLAGAAGANVLTF
j_call: TRBJ2-6
clone_size: -
v_call: TRBV5-1
d_call: TRBD2

cdr3_nt: TGCGCCAGCAGCCCAGATGGGACTAGCGGGAGTTACGAGCAGTACTTC
cdr3_aa: CASSPDGTSGSYEQYF
j_call: TRBJ2-7
clone_size: -
v_call: TRBV7-2
d_call: TRBD2

cdr3_nt: TGCGCCAGCACTCTAACCCCCGACGACCTCGTCCGTGAGCAGTTCTTC
cdr3_aa: CASTLTPDDLVREQFF
j_call: TRBJ2-1
clone_size: few
v_call: TRBV5-1
d_call: -

cdr3_nt: TGTGCCTGGTATTGGACGCGTTATAAACAAAGTCGGGCCAACGTCCTGGCTTTC
cdr3_aa: CAWYWTRYKQSRANVLAF
j_call: TRBJ2-6
clone_size: -
v_call: TRBV30
d_call: -

cdr3_nt: TGTGCCAGTAGTATAGGGACAGGGTCGGCCTACGAGCAGTACTTC
cdr3_aa: CASSIGTGSAYEQYF
j_call: TRBJ2-7
clone_size: -
v_call: TRBV19
d_call: TRBD1

cdr3_nt: TGTGCCAGCACGGTCGTTGGAGGGGGTATCGGAAACACCATATATTTT
cdr3_aa: CASTVVGGGIGNTIYF
j_call: TRBJ1-3
clone_size: -
v_call: TRBV28
d_call: -

cdr3_nt: TGCGCCAGCAGCCAAGATCGGTCCCGCTCTGGGGCCAACGTCCTGACTTTC
cdr3_aa: CASSQDRSRSGANVLTF
j_call: TRBJ2-6
clone_size: -
v_call: TRBV4-3
d_call: -

cdr3_nt: TGCAGCGTACGGGACAGTACTAATGAAAAACTGTTTTTT
cdr3_aa: CSVRDSTNEKLFF
j_call: TRBJ1-4
clone_size: -
v_call: TRBV29-1
d_call: TRBD1

cdr3_nt: TGTGCCAGCAGCTTAGGTCAAGGGGCACCCTACGAGCAGTACTTC
cdr3_aa: CASSLGQGAPYEQYF
j_call: TRBJ2-7
clone_size: -
v_call: TRBV7-2
d_call: -

cdr3_nt: TGTGCCAGCAGCTTTATGACGGAATGGTACACCGGGGAGCTGTTTTTT
cdr3_aa: CASSFMTEWYTGELFF
j_call: TRBJ2-2
clone_size: -
v_call: TRBV5-6
d_call: -

cdr3_nt: TGCGCCAGCAGCTCGACTGTGAAAATTGGAAACACCATATATTTT
cdr3_aa: CASSSTVKIGNTIYF
j_call: TRBJ1-3
clone_size: -
v_call: TRBV5-1
d_call: -

cdr3_nt: TGCGCCAGCAGCGATAGGACAGGGGGCCTGAATACGCAGTATTTT
cdr3_aa: CASSDRTGGLNTQYF
j_call: TRBJ2-3
clone_size: -
v_call: TRBV5-1
d_call: TRBD1